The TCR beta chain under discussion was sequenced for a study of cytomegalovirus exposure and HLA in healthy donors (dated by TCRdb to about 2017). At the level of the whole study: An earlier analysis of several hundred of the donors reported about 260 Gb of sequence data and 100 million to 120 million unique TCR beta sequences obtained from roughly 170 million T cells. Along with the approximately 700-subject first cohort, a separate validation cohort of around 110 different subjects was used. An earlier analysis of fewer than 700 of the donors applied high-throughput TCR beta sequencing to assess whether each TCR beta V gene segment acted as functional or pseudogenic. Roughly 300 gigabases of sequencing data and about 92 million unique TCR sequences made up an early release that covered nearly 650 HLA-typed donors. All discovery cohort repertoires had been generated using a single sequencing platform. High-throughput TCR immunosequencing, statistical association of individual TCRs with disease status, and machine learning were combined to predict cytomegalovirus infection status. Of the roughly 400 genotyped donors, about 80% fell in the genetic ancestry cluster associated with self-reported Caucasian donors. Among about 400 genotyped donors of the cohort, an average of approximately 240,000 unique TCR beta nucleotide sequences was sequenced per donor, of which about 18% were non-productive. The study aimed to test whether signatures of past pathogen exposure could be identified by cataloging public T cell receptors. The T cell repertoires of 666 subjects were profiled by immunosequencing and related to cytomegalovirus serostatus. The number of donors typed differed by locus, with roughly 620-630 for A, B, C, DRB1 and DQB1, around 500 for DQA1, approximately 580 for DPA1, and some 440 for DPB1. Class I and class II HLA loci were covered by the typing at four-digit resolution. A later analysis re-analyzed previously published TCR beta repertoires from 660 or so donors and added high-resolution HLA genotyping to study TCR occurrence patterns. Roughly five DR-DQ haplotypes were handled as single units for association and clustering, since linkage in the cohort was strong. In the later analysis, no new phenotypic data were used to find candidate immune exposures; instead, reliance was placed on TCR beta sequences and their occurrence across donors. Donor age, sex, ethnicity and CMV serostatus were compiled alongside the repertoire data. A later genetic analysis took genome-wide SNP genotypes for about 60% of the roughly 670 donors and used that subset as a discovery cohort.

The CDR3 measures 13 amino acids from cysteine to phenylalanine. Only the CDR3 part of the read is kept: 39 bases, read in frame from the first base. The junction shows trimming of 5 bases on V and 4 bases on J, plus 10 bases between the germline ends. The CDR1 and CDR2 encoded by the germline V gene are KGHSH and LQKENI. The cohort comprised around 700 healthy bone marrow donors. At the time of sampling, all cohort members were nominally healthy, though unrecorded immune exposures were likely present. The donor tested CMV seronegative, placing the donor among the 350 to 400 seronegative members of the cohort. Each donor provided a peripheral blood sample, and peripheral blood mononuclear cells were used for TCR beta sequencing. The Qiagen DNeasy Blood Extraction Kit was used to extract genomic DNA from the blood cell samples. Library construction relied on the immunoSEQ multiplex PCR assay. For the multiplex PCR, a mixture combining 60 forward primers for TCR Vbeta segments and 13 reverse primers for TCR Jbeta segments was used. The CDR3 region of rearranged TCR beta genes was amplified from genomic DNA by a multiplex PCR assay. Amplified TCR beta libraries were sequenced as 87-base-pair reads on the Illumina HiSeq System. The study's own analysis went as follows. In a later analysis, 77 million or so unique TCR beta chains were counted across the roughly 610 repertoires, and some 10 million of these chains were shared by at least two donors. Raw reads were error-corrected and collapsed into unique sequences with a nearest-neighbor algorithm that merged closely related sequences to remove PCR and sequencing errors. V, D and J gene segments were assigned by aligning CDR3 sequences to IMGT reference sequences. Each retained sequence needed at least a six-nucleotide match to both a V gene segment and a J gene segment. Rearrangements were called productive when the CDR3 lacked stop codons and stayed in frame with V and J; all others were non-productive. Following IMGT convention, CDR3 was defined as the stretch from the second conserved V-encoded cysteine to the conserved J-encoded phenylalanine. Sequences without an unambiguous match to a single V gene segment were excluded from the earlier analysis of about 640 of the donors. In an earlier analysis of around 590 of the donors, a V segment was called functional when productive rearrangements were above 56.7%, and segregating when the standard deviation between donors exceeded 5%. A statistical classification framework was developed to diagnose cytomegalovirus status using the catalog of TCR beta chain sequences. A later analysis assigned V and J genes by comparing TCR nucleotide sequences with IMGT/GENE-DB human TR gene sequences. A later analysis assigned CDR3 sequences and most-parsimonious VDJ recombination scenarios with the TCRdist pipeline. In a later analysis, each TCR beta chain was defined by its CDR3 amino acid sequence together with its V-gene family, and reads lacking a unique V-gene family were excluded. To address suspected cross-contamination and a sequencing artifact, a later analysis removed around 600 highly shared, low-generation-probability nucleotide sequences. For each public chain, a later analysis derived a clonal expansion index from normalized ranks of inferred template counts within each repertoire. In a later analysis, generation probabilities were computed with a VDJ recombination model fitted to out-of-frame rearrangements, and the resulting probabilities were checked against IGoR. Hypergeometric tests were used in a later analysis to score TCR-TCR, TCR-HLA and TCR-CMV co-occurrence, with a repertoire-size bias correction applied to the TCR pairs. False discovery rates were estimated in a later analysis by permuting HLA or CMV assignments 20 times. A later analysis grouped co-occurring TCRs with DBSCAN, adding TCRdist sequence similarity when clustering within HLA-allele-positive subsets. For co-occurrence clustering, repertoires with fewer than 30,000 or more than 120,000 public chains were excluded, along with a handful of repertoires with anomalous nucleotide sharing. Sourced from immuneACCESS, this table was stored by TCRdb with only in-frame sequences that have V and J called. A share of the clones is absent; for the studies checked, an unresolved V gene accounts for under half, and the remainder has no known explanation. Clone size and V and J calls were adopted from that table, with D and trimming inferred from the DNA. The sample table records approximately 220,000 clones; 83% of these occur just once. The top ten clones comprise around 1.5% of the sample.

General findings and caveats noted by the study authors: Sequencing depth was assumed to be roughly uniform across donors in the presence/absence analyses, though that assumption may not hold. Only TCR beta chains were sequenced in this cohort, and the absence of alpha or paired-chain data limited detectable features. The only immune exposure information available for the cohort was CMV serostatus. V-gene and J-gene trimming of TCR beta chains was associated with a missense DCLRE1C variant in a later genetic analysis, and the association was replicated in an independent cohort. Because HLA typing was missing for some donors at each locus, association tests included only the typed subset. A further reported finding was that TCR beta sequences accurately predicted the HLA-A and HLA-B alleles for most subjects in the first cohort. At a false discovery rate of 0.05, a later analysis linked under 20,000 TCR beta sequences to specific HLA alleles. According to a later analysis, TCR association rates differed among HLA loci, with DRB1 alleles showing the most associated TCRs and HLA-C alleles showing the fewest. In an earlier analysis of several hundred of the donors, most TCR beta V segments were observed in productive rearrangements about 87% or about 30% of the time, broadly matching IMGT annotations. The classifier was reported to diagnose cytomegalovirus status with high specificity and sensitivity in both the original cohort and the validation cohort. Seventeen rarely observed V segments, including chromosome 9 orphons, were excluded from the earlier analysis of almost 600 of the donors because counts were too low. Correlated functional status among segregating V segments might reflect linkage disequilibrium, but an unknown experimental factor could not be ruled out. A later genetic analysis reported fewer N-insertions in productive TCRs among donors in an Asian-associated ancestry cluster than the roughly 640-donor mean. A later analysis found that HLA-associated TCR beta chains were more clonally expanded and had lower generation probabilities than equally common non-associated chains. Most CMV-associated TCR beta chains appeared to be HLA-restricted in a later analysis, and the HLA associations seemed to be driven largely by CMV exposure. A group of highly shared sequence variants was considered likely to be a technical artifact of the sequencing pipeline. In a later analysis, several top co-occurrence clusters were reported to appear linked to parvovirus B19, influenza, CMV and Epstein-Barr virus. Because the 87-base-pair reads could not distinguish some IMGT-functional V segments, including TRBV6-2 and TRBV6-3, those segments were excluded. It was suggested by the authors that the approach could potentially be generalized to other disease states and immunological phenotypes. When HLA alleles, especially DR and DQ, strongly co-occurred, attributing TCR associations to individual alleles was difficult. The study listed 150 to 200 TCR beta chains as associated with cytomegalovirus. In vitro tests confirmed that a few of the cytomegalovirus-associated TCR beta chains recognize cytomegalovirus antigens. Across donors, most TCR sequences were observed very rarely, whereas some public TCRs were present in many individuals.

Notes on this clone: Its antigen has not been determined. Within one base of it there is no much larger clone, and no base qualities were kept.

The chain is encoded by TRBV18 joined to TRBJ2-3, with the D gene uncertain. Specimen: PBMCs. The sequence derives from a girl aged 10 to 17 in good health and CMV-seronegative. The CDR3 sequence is CASSSPYSDTQYF. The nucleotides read TGTGCCAGCTCATCTCCCTATTCAGATACGCAGTATTTT.